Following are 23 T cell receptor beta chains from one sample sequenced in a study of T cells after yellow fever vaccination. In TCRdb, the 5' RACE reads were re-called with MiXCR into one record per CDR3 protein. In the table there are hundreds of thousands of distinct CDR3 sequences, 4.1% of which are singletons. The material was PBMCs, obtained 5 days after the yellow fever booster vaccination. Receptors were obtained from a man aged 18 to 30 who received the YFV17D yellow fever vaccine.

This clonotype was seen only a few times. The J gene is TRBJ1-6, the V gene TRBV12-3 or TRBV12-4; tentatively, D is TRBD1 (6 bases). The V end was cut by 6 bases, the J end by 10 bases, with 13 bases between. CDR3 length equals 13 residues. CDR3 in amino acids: CASSRTDGSPLHF. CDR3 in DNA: TGTGCCAGCAGCCGGACAGACGGGTCACCCCTCCACTTT.

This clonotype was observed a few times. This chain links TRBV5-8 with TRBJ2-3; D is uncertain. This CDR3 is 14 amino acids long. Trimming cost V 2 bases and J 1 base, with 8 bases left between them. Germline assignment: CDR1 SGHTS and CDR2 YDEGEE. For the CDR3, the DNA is TGTGCCAGCAGCTTAGGCCTAGGCACAGATACGCAGTATTTT. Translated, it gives CASSLGLGTDTQYF. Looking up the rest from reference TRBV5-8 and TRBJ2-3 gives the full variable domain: EAGVTQSPTHLIKTRGQQATLRCSPISGHTSVYWYQQALGLGLQFLLWYDEGEERNRGNFPPRFSGRQFPNYSSELNVNALELEDSALYLCASSLGLGTDTQYFGPGTRLTVL.

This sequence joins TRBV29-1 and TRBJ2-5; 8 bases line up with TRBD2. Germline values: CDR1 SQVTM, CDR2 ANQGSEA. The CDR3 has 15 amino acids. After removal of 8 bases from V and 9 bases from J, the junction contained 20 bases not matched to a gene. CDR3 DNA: TGCAGCTTCCTGGGGCAGGGCGGGGGGAAGGTGGCCCAGTACTTC. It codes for CSFLGQGGGKVAQYF.

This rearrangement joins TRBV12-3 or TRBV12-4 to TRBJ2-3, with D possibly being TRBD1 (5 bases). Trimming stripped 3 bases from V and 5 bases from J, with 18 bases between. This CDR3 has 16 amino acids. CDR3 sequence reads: CASSFPGSQGGDTQYF. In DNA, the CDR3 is TGTGCCAGCAGTTTCCCCGGCTCCCAGGGTGGAGATACGCAGTATTTT.

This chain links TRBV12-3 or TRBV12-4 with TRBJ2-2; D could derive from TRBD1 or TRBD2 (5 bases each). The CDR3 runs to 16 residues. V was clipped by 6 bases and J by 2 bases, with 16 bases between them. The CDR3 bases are TGTGCCAGCAGCCCAACCGGGACCGGCAACACCGGGGAGCTGTTTTTT. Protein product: CASSPTGTGNTGELFF.

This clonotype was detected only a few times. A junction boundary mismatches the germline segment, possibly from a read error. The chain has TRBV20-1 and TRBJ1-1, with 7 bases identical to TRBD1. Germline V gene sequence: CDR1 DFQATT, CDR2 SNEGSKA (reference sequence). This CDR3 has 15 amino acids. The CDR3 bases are TGCAGTGCGAGAGACAGGGAACGCTTGAACACTGAAGCTTTCTTT. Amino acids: CSARDRERLNTEAFF.

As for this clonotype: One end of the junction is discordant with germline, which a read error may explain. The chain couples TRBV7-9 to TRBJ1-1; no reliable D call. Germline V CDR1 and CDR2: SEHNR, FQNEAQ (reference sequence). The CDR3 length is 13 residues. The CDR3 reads CASSSPPEPVHLF. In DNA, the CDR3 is TGTGCCAGCAGCTCACCTCCGGAACCCGTCCATCTTTTT.

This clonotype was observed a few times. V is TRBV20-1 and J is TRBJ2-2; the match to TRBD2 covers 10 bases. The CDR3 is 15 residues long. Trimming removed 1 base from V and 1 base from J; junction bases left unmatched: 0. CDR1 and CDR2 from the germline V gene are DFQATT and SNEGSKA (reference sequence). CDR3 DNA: TGCAGTGCTAGAGGGACTAGCGGGAACACCGGGGAGCTGTTTTTT. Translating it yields CSARGTSGNTGELFF.

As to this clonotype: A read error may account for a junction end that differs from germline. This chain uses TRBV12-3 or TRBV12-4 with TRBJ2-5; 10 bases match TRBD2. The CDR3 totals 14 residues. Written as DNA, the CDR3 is TGTGCCAGCAGTCTAGCGGGGGTTGGGGAGACCCAGTACTTC. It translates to CASSLAGVGETQYF.

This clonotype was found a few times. CDR3 nucleotides: TGTGCCAGCACGCCCCCGGGACACTTCTACGAGCAGTACTTC. It specifies CASTPPGHFYEQYF. The V gene is TRBV12-3 or TRBV12-4, the J gene TRBJ2-7; D perhaps matches TRBD1 (6 bases). This CDR3 is 14 amino acids long. V lost 7 bases to trimming and J lost 3 bases, with 16 bases between them.

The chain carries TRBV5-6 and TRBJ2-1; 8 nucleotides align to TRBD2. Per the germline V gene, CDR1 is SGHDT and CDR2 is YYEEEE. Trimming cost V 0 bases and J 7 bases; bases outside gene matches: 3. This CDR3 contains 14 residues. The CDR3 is CASSLVGTRNEQFF. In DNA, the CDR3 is TGTGCCAGCAGCTTGGTTGGGACTAGGAATGAGCAGTTCTTC.

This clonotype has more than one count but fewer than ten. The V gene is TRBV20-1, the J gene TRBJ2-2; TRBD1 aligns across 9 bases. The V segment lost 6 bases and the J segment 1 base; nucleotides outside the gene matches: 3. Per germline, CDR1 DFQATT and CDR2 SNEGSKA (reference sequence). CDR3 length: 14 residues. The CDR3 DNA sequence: TGCAGTGCGGTGGGACAGGGGAACACCGGGGAGCTGTTTTTT. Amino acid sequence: CSAVGQGNTGELFF.

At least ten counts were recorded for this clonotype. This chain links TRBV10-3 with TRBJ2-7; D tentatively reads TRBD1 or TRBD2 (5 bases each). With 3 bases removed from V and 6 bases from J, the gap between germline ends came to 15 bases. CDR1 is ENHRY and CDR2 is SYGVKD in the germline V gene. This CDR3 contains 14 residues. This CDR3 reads CAISDTKGRIEQYF. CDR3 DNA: TGTGCCATCAGTGACACTAAGGGACGGATCGAGCAGTACTTC.

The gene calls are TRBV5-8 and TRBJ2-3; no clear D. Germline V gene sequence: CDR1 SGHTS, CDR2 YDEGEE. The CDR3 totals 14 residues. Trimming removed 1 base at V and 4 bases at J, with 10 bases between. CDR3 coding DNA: TGTGCCAGCAGCTTGTCGTCAAGGGCAGATACGCAGTATTTT. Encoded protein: CASSLSSRADTQYF.

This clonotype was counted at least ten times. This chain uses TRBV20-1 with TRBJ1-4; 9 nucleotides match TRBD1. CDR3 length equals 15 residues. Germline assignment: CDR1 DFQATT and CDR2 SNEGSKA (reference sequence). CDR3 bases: TGCGCCGCCGGGACAGGGAGGGCAACTAATGAAAAACTGTTTTTT. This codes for CAAGTGRATNEKLFF.

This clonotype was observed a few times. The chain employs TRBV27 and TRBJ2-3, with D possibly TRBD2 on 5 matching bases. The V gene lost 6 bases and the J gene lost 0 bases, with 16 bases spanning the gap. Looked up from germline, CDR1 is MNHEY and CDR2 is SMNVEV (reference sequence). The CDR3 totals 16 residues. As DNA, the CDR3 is TGTGCCAGCAGCTCCCTTTTTCGGACTAGCACAGATACGCAGTATTTT. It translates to CASSSLFRTSTDTQYF.

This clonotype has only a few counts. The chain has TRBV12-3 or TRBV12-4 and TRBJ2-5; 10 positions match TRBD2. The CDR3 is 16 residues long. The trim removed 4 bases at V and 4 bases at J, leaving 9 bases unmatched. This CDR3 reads CASSSLAGATRETQYF. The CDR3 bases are TGTGCCAGCAGTTCTCTAGCGGGGGCGACGCGAGAGACCCAGTACTTC.

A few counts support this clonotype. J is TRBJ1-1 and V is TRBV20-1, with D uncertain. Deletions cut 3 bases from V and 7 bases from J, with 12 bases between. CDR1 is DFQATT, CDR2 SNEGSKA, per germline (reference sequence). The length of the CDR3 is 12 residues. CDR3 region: CSASSEEIEAFF. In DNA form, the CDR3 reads TGCAGTGCTAGTTCGGAGGAGATTGAAGCTTTCTTT.

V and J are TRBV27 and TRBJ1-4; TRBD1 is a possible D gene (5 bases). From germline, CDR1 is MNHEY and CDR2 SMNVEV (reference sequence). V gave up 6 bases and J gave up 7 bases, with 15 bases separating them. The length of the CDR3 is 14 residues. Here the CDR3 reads CASRKLGETEKLFF. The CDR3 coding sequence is TGTGCCAGCAGAAAATTAGGGGAGACTGAAAAACTGTTTTTT. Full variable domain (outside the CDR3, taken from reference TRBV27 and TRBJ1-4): EAQVTQNPRYLITVTGKKLTVTCSQNMNHEYMSWYRQDPGLGLRQIYYSMNVEVTDKGDVPEGYKVSRKEKRNFPLILESPSPNQTSLYFCASRKLGETEKLFFGSGTQLSVL.

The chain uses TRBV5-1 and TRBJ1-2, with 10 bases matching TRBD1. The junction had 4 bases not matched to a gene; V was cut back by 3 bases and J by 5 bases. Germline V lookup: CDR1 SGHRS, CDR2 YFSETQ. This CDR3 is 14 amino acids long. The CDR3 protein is CASSSTGGRYGYTF. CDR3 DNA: TGCGCCAGCAGCTCGACAGGGGGCCGGTATGGCTACACCTTC.

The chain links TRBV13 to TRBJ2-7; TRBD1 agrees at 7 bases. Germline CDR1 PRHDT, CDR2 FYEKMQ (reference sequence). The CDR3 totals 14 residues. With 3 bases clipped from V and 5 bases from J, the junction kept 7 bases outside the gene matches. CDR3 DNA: TGTGCCAGCAGCTTGCCGACAGGGTACAACGAGCAGTACTTC. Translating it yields CASSLPTGYNEQYF.

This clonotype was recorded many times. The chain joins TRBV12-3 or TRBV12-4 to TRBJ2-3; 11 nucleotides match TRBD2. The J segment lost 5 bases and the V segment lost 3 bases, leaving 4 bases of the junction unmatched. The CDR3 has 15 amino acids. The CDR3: CASSLLAGGLDTQYF. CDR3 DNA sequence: TGTGCCAGCAGTTTGCTAGCGGGGGGCCTAGATACGCAGTATTTT.

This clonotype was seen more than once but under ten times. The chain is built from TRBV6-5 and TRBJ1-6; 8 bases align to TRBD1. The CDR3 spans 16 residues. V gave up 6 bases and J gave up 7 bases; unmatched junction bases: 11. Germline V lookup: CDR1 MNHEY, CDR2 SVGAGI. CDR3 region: CASSDLQGAGNSPLHF. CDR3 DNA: TGTGCCAGCAGCGACCTCCAGGGGGCTGGAAATTCACCCCTCCACTTT.